A single sample gave rise to the 18 T cell receptor beta chains below, sequenced in a study of T-cell memory formation after mild COVID-19. TCRdb used MiXCR to reprocess the 5' RACE reads, holding one entry per CDR3 protein. The data show around 200,000 distinct CDR3 sequences, around 21% seen once. The sample taken for sequencing was PBMCs or a T cell subset sorted from them (not recorded which). Receptors were obtained from an adult woman who had mild COVID-19 (a few samples of this study predate the infection). Cell type and time point are not known.

The table lists this clonotype with a few counts. The chain recombines TRBV20-1 with TRBJ2-1; a weak D match, TRBD1 (6 bases). The V and J ends lost 6 bases and 3 bases respectively, with 15 bases between them. Germline values: CDR1 DFQATT, CDR2 SNEGSKA (reference sequence). The CDR3 is 14 amino acids. Written as DNA, the CDR3 is TGCAGTGCCAAAGGGGGTTGGGACTACAATGAGCAGTTCTTC. It translates to CSAKGGWDYNEQFF.

This clonotype was recorded a few times. This chain links TRBV19 with TRBJ2-7; D may match TRBD1 or TRBD2 (6 bases each). The CDR3 spans 14 residues. The V end lost 3 bases, the J end lost 2 bases, and 11 bases lay between the germline ends. Germline V gene lookup returns CDR1 LNHDA and CDR2 SQIVND (reference sequence). The CDR3 nucleotides read TGTGCCAGTAGTATGGAGGGGGGCCCCTACGAGCAGTACTTC. Amino acids: CASSMEGGPYEQYF.

The sample holds many counts of this clonotype. The chain links TRBV4-1 to TRBJ1-2; D is unclear. The CDR3 sequence is 17 residues long. Germline loops: CDR1 MGHRA, CDR2 YSYEKL. Trimming shortened V by 3 bases and J by 8 bases, and 25 bases separated the two germline ends. The CDR3 sequence is CASSQEPGIPPQGGYTF. The CDR3 nucleotides are TGCGCCAGCAGCCAGGAACCGGGGATCCCCCCTCAAGGAGGCTACACCTTC.

The rearrangement links TRBV11-3 to TRBJ2-3, with 12 positions matching TRBD1. V dropped 5 bases and J dropped 4; count of bases not matched to a gene: 13. Germline V gives CDR1 SGHNT, CDR2 YENEEA. The CDR3 runs 18 residues. The CDR3 reads CASSRGDRGRGSSDTQYF. DNA for the CDR3: TGTGCCAGCAGCCGTGGGGACAGGGGGCGCGGTAGCTCAGATACGCAGTATTTT. The complete variable domain, with remaining parts taken from reference TRBV11-3 and TRBJ2-3, reads EAGVVQSPRYKIIEKKQPVAFWCNPISGHNTLYWYLQNLGQGPELLIRYENEEAVDDSQLPKDRFSAERLKGVDSTLKIQPAELGDSAVYLCASSRGDRGRGSSDTQYFGPGTRLTVL.

The rearrangement joins TRBV29-1 to TRBJ1-4; TRBD1 is a possible D gene (6 bases). V was shortened by 6 bases and J by 7 bases, with 15 bases between the two germline ends. Germline-derived CDR1 and CDR2 are SQVTM and ANQGSEA. The CDR3 extends over 13 amino acids. This chain's CDR3 is CSVTEQGFEKLFF. For the CDR3, the DNA is TGCAGCGTCACCGAACAGGGTTTTGAAAAACTGTTTTTT.

The chain recombines TRBV7-9 with TRBJ2-7; TRBD2 matches 13 bases. V gave up 5 bases and J gave up 5 bases; unmatched junction bases: 12. The CDR3 consists of 17 residues. Germline V CDR1 and CDR2: SEHNR, FQNEAQ (reference sequence). Written as DNA, the CDR3 is TGTGCCAGCAGCCTAAAAGACAGACTAGCGGGAGGCGACGAGCAGTACTTC. Its translation: CASSLKDRLAGGDEQYF. Filled out from reference TRBV7-9 and TRBJ2-7, the complete variable domain reads DTGVSQNPRHKITKRGQNVTFRCDPISEHNRLYWYRQTLGQGPEFLTYFQNEAQLEKSRLLSDRFSAERPKGSFSTLEIQRTEQGDSAMYLCASSLKDRLAGGDEQYFGPGTRLTVT.

The rearrangement joins TRBV29-1 to TRBJ2-7, with unresolved D. With 7 bases removed from V and 2 bases from J, the gap between germline ends came to 9 bases. Germline V CDR1 and CDR2: SQVTM, ANQGSEA. The CDR3 has 11 residues. This CDR3 reads CSGGIAYEQYF. The CDR3 bases are TGCAGCGGGGGAATCGCCTACGAGCAGTACTTC.

The chain has TRBV4-1 and TRBJ2-7, with unresolved D. This CDR3 region has 11 residues. Trimming removed 8 bases from V and 4 bases from J, with 9 bases in between. Germline V gene data show CDR1 as MGHRA and CDR2 as YSYEKL. CDR3 bases: TGCGCCAGCGGAGAACAGTACGAGCAGTACTTC. Translated, it gives CASGEQYEQYF.

This clonotype was found a few times. The chain is built from TRBV12-3 or TRBV12-4 and TRBJ2-1, with D tentatively TRBD2 (6 bases). The CDR3 contains 14 residues. The V end was cut by 1 base, the J end by 5 bases, with 9 bases between. CDR3 in DNA: TGTGCCAGCAGTTTAGGGGGACTCCACAATGAGCAGTTCTTC. It encodes CASSLGGLHNEQFF.

To note about this clonotype: Sequence at one end of the junction differs from germline and may be a read error. The rearrangement links TRBV20-1 to TRBJ2-7; possible D gene TRBD2, 5 bases. CDR1 is DFQATT, CDR2 SNEGSKA, per germline (reference sequence). CDR3 length: 14 amino acids. CDR3 DNA: TGCAGTGCAAGAGATAGCGCCTCCCGATACGAGCAGTACTTC. It yields the protein CSARDSASRYEQYF.

There are a few counts of this clonotype. The chain joins TRBV9 to TRBJ2-1; a possible D gene is TRBD2 (6 bases). CDR3 length: 16 residues. Per the germline V gene, CDR1 is SGDLS and CDR2 is YYNGEE. The ends were cut back, 0 bases at V and 5 bases at J, with 15 bases in the middle. CDR3 in DNA: TGTGCCAGCAGCGTAGGGGGTCGGGAGCTCAACAATGAGCAGTTCTTC. Protein: CASSVGGRELNNEQFF.

The chain links TRBV5-1 to TRBJ2-1; the D gene is possibly TRBD2 (5 bases). The length of the CDR3 is 15 residues. Germline CDR1 SGHRS, CDR2 YFSETQ. Between the trimmed V and J ends, which lost 4 bases and 5 bases, there was a span of 16 bases. CDR3 bases: TGCGCCAGCAGCCGGTGGTCTAGCACAAACAATGAGCAGTTCTTC. Its translation: CASSRWSSTNNEQFF.

The V call is TRBV20-1, the J call TRBJ1-1; no definite D call. V lost 2 bases and J 5 bases, leaving 18 bases between the germline ends. The CDR3 covers 15 residues. Germline V gene lookup returns CDR1 DFQATT and CDR2 SNEGSKA (reference sequence). The chain's CDR3 is CSARLVGSMGTEAFF. The CDR3 bases are TGCAGTGCTAGATTGGTGGGCTCAATGGGAACTGAAGCTTTCTTT.

The chain couples TRBV6-5 to TRBJ1-2; TRBD1 agrees at 7 bases. The CDR3 runs 15 residues. J lost 4 bases, V lost 6 bases, and 11 bases had no gene match. Germline V gene data show CDR1 as MNHEY and CDR2 as SVGAGI. In DNA form, the CDR3 reads TGTGCCAGCAGCCCCCAAGGGGCAGGGGGCTATGGCTACACCTTC. Encoded protein: CASSPQGAGGYGYTF.

This chain uses TRBV7-6 with TRBJ2-3, with 9 nucleotides matching TRBD2. Germline CDR1 is SGHVS and CDR2 is FNYEAQ. Trimming took 5 bases from V and 2 from J; bases not matched to a gene: 11. The CDR3 contains 17 residues. The CDR3 sequence: CASSPRASGGYTDTQYF. The CDR3 DNA reads as TGTGCCAGCAGCCCCCGTGCCAGCGGGGGGTACACAGATACGCAGTATTTT.

This clonotype was detected a few times. V usage is TRBV7-9 and J usage is TRBJ1-2; D possibly corresponds to TRBD1 (6 bases). V lost 5 bases and J lost 6, with 10 bases in between. The CDR3 is 12 residues long. The germline V gene has CDR1 SEHNR and CDR2 FQNEAQ (reference sequence). The CDR3 DNA reads TGTGCCAGCAGCCTACAGGGAGATGGCTACACCTTC. Translating it yields CASSLQGDGYTF.

This clonotype was picked up a small number of times. This sequence joins TRBV3-1 and TRBJ1-5, with D unresolved. The CDR3 runs to 16 residues. Germline V gene data show CDR1 as LGHDT and CDR2 as YNNKEL (reference sequence). The V gene lost 0 bases and the J gene lost 6 bases, with 15 bases spanning the gap. CDR3 residues: CASSQDPSLGGQPQHF. DNA of the CDR3: TGTGCCAGCAGCCAAGACCCCAGTCTAGGCGGTCAGCCCCAGCATTTT.

This clonotype showed up just a few times. The V call is TRBV29-1, the J call TRBJ1-1; 8 positions match TRBD1. V trimming: 5 bases; J trimming: 0 bases; junction bases outside the gene matches: 8. This CDR3 has 15 residues. CDR1 is SQVTM and CDR2 is ANQGSEA in the germline V gene. The DNA for the CDR3 is TGCAGCGTTCTGGGGACAGGTGTACTGAACACTGAAGCTTTCTTT. Amino acid sequence: CSVLGTGVLNTEAFF.